The clone carrying this T cell receptor beta chain was seen a few times. Its antigen is currently unknown. This sample was included in a study of T cell repertoires in cytomegalovirus infection. Across the whole study: Both recently identified HLA-C-restricted and well-studied HLA-B-restricted CMV epitopes were used in the study. Public TCR beta signatures marked donors with CMV infection and the matching HLA. General observations from the study: Ex vivo, HLA-C-restricted CMV-specific TCR beta clonotypes prevailed over the rest of the response. Totalled public TCR beta family frequency picked out people who carried CMV plus the relevant HLA.

TCRdb called the reads again in MiXCR, with one record for every CDR3 protein. The data contain tens of thousands of distinct CDR3 sequences, 20% to 25% of them seen just once; the ten biggest clones take up over 85%. Trimming took 0 bases from V and 8 from J, leaving 2 bases between them. Germline V gene lookup returns CDR1 MNHEY and CDR2 SVGAGI. This CDR3 comprises 11 residues. The chain carries TRBV6-5 and TRBJ2-1; D gene ambiguous. Sequencing was performed on CD8+ T cells from cultured PBMCs, taken from culture after CMV antigen stimulation. This TCR came from a human donor in good health (CMV status not recorded). Some clones in this sample may be carry-over from other donors' samples. The CDR3 spells CASSYSDEQFF. CDR3 coding DNA: TGTGCCAGCAGTTACTCGGATGAGCAGTTCTTC.